These 25 T cell receptor beta chains were sequenced from one sample in a study of post-analysis software for immune sequencing data. Included in the TCR beta cDNA libraries were unique molecular identifiers. TCRdb reanalysed the PCR reads using MiXCR and keeps one entry per CDR3 protein. The table records over 150,000 distinct CDR3 sequences, 30% to 45% of them present only once. The starting material was blood, obtained after autologous hematopoietic stem cell transplantation. Receptor source: a girl aged 5-17 years with multiple sclerosis.

This clonotype was seen only a few times. The DNA of the CDR3 is TGCGCCAGCAGGGAATGGACAGGGGAAAGGACGCAGTATTTT. As protein: CASREWTGERTQYF. The chain uses TRBV5-1 and TRBJ2-3; 9 nucleotides line up with TRBD1. V shed 5 bases and J 9 bases; nucleotides not matched to a gene: 10. Per the germline V gene, CDR1 is SGHRS and CDR2 is YFSETQ. There are 14 residues in the CDR3.

V is TRBV20-1 and J is TRBJ1-2; 7 bases line up with TRBD1. The J segment lost 0 bases and the V segment lost 4 bases, leaving 5 bases of the junction unmatched. The CDR3 is 14 residues long. Germline V gene data show CDR1 as DFQATT and CDR2 as SNEGSKA (reference sequence). The CDR3 nucleotides read TGCAGTGCTATGGGACAGCAGTCTAACTATGGCTACACCTTC. Amino acids: CSAMGQQSNYGYTF.

The sample holds many counts of this clonotype. The V gene is TRBV20-1, the J gene TRBJ2-2, with D perhaps TRBD2 (6 bases). V gave up 6 bases and J gave up 1 base, with 18 bases separating them. The length of the CDR3 is 16 residues. Per the germline V gene, CDR1 is DFQATT and CDR2 is SNEGSKA (reference sequence). The CDR3 protein is CSAPKPRRVNTGELFF. DNA for the CDR3: TGCAGTGCCCCCAAACCGAGGAGGGTGAACACCGGGGAGCTGTTTTTT.

The sample holds one count of this clonotype. V gene TRBV11-2 combines with J gene TRBJ2-5; TRBD2 is a possible D gene (6 bases). The length of the CDR3 is 13 residues. CDR1 and CDR2 (germline): SGHAT, FQNNGV. Trimming left V 5 bases short and J 9 bases short, with 16 bases between. The CDR3: CASSRGGVVAQYF. The CDR3 DNA follows: TGTGCCAGCAGCAGAGGCGGGGTCGTGGCCCAGTACTTC.

This clonotype was recorded many times. The chain recombines TRBV7-2 with TRBJ1-5; the D gene is possibly TRBD1 (5 bases). Trimming removed 2 bases from V and 4 bases from J, with 12 bases in between. Per the germline V gene, CDR1 is SGHTA and CDR2 is FQGNSA. The CDR3 is 15 residues long. The CDR3 nucleotides read TGTGCCAGCAGCTTAAAGGGGATGGGGAATCAGCCCCAGCATTTT. It is translated as CASSLKGMGNQPQHF.

This clonotype was seen only a few times. The CDR3, as DNA: TGTGCCACCAGTGATACGGGACAGCAGGCAGAGACCCAGTACTTC. This codes for CATSDTGQQAETQYF. The gene calls are TRBV24-1 and TRBJ2-5, with 7 bases matching TRBD1. The germline V gene encodes CDR1 KGHDR and CDR2 SFDVKD. Losses at the gene ends were 3 bases for V and 4 bases for J; bases not matched to a gene: 7. This CDR3 has 15 amino acids.

This clonotype was found a few times. V gene TRBV12-3 or TRBV12-4 combines with J gene TRBJ2-7; D gene ambiguous. There are 13 residues in the CDR3. The V end lost 3 bases, the J end lost 2 bases, and 8 bases lay between the germline ends. Here the CDR3 DNA reads TGTGCCAGCAGTTTTTGTGGAACCTACGAGCAGTACTTC. Translation gives CASSFCGTYEQYF.

The chain carries TRBV11-2 and TRBJ1-1; no firm D call. The CDR3 is 13 amino acids. V gave up 3 bases and J gave up 5 bases, with 10 bases separating them. Germline CDR1 and CDR2: SGHAT and FQNNGV. The CDR3 coding sequence is TGTGCCAGCAGCTTTAGATTGAGTACTGAAGCTTTCTTT. It encodes CASSFRLSTEAFF.

This chain connects TRBV6-1 to TRBJ2-5; 8 nucleotides align to TRBD1. TRBJ2-7 matches the DNA end more closely, so the J call is doubtful. Germline lookup yields CDR1 MNHNS and CDR2 SASEGT. The CDR3 runs to 13 residues. The CDR3 sequence: CASKGQGYYEQYF. The CDR3 DNA follows: TGTGCCAGCAAAGGACAGGGATACTACGAGCAGTACTTC.

The chain uses TRBV20-1 and TRBJ2-5; TRBD2 agrees at 10 bases. V lost 3 bases and J lost 3; bases outside the gene matches: 7. Germline CDR1 and CDR2: DFQATT and SNEGSKA (reference sequence). The CDR3 totals 15 residues. The CDR3 sequence is CSASLLLAGEETQYF. As DNA, the CDR3 is TGCAGTGCTAGCCTCCTTCTAGCGGGAGAAGAGACCCAGTACTTC.

This chain links TRBV5-1 with TRBJ2-5; 9 bases agree with TRBD1. The end of the DNA aligns better with TRBJ2-7, so the J call may be wrong. The CDR3 loop spans 15 amino acids. Germline V CDR1 and CDR2: SGHRS, YFSETQ. The CDR3 DNA reads TGCGCCAGCAGCTTCACGGGACAGGGAACGAACGAGCAGTACTTC. This codes for CASSFTGQGTNEQYF.

The chain carries TRBV20-1 and TRBJ2-5; the D gene is possibly TRBD2 (5 bases). Germline V gene sequence: CDR1 DFQATT, CDR2 SNEGSKA (reference sequence). The CDR3 is 13 residues long. V was shortened by 1 base and J by 2 bases, with 8 bases between the two germline ends. The CDR3 sequence is CSARAGIQETQYF. CDR3 bases: TGCAGTGCTAGAGCCGGGATTCAAGAGACCCAGTACTTC.

This clonotype was detected a few times. The chain combines TRBV3-1 with TRBJ2-5, with a possible D match to TRBD1 (6 bases). Deletions cut 0 bases from V and 4 bases from J, with 6 bases between. Germline loops: CDR1 LGHDT, CDR2 YNNKEL (reference sequence). CDR3 length: 13 residues. In DNA, the CDR3 is TGTGCCAGCAGCCAAGAAGGGGGAGAGACCCAGTACTTC. Residues: CASSQEGGETQYF.

The chain links TRBV2 to TRBJ2-2, with TRBD1 as a possible D gene (5 bases). The germline V gene encodes CDR1 SNHLY and CDR2 FYNNEI. The CDR3 extends over 14 amino acids. The V gene lost 7 bases and the J gene lost 4 bases, with 13 bases spanning the gap. In DNA, the CDR3 is TGTGCCAGCATCAAGGGGCACCTCACCGGGGAGCTGTTTTTT. This gives the protein CASIKGHLTGELFF.

This clonotype was seen more than once but under ten times. This CDR3 is CASSDTGSSIYEQYF. For the CDR3, the DNA is TGTGCCAGCAGTGATACAGGGTCATCGATCTACGAGCAGTACTTC. This chain joins TRBV2 and TRBJ2-7, with a tentative D call TRBD1 (6 bases). CDR3 size: 15 residues. Germline assignment: CDR1 SNHLY and CDR2 FYNNEI. The ends were cut back, 3 bases at V and 3 bases at J, with 15 bases in the middle.

The chain carries TRBV5-6 and TRBJ1-1; 7 bases are a match to TRBD1. J was trimmed by 4 bases and V by 5 bases; bases with no gene match: 11. Germline-derived CDR1 and CDR2 are SGHDT and YYEEEE. The CDR3 totals 15 residues. The CDR3 DNA is TGTGCCAGCAGTCCAATAGGGGGCAGGGGCACTGAAGCTTTCTTT. It codes for CASSPIGGRGTEAFF. Full variable domain (missing parts from reference TRBV5-6 and TRBJ1-1): DAGVTQSPTHLIKTRGQQVTLRCSPKSGHDTVSWYQQALGQGPQFIFQYYEEEERQRGNFPDRFSGHQFPNYSSELNVNALLLGDSALYLCASSPIGGRGTEAFFGQGTRLTVV.

A single count supports this clonotype. The J gene is TRBJ2-5, the V gene TRBV7-9; D is unclear. The CDR3 is 13 amino acids. The germline V gene has CDR1 SEHNR and CDR2 FQNEAQ (reference sequence). V gave up 5 bases and J gave up 2 bases, with 9 bases separating them. The CDR3 loop is CASSPDSQETQYF. The CDR3 coding sequence is TGTGCCAGCAGCCCCGACTCTCAAGAGACCCAGTACTTC.

The V and J genes are TRBV10-3 and TRBJ2-7; TRBD2 aligns across 9 bases. CDR3 length: 15 amino acids. Germline-derived CDR1 and CDR2 are ENHRY and SYGVKD. The junction had 12 bases not matched to a gene; V was cut back by 6 bases and J by 6 bases. Here the CDR3 reads CAIRDSGRGGCEQYF. The CDR3 DNA reads as TGTGCCATCAGGGATAGCGGGAGAGGCGGCTGCGAGCAGTACTTC.

This chain links TRBV6-6 with TRBJ2-5; D may be TRBD2 (7 bases). CDR1 is MNHNY and CDR2 is SVGAGI in the germline V gene (reference sequence). The V and J ends lost 8 bases and 9 bases respectively, with 16 bases between them. This CDR3 has 12 amino acids. Here the CDR3 DNA reads TGTGCCAGCCTGGAGGGGGGGTTGGCCCAGTACTTC. It yields the protein CASLEGGLAQYF.

This sequence joins TRBV29-1 and TRBJ2-1; 12 nucleotides agree with TRBD2. There are 14 residues in the CDR3. After removal of 3 bases from V and 8 bases from J, the junction contained 5 bases not matched to a gene. Germline CDR1 and CDR2: SQVTM and ANQGSEA. The chain's CDR3 is CSVDASGRAHEQFF. The CDR3 nucleotides read TGCAGCGTTGACGCTAGCGGGAGGGCCCATGAGCAGTTCTTC.

This clonotype was counted between two and nine times. The genes are TRBV7-3 and TRBJ2-1, with 9 bases identical to TRBD2. V was clipped by 1 base and J by 10 bases; unmatched bases: 8. This CDR3 has 15 amino acids. Germline CDR1 is SGHTA and CDR2 is FQGTGA. The CDR3 bases are TGTGCCAGCAGCTTAAAGGCTAGCGGGATACACGAGCAGTTCTTC. Translated, it gives CASSLKASGIHEQFF.

This clonotype appeared a few times. The chain joins TRBV2 to TRBJ2-7; the D call may be TRBD1 or TRBD2 (5 bases each). The V end was cut by 3 bases, the J end by 3 bases, with 9 bases between. CDR1 is SNHLY and CDR2 is FYNNEI in the germline V gene. The CDR3 length is 13 residues. CDR3 nucleotides: TGTGCCAGCAGTGATGGGACCCTCTACGAGCAGTACTTC. Its translation is CASSDGTLYEQYF.

The chain employs TRBV13 and TRBJ2-7; D is perhaps TRBD1 or TRBD2 (5 bases each). This CDR3 spans 14 amino acids. Looked up from germline, CDR1 is PRHDT and CDR2 is FYEKMQ (reference sequence). Deletions cut 3 bases from V and 0 bases from J, with 9 bases between. The DNA of the CDR3 is TGTGCCAGCAGCTTTGGGGACGCCTCCTACGAGCAGTACTTC. Translated: CASSFGDASYEQYF. The whole variable domain, remainder taken from reference TRBV13 and TRBJ2-7, is AAGVIQSPRHLIKEKRETATLKCYPIPRHDTVYWYQQGPGQDPQFLISFYEKMQSDKGSIPDRFSAQQFSDYHSELNMSSLELGDSALYFCASSFGDASYEQYFGPGTRLTVT.

There are many counts of this clonotype. CDR3 bases: TGCGCCAGCAGCTTAAGGACTAGCGGCCCCACAGATACGCAGTATTTT. It is translated as CASSLRTSGPTDTQYF. The rearrangement uses TRBV5-1 and TRBJ2-3; 10 positions agree with TRBD2. Germline assignment: CDR1 SGHRS and CDR2 YFSETQ. V trimming: 2 bases; J trimming: 2 bases; junction bases outside the gene matches: 5. The CDR3 consists of 16 residues.

The rearrangement links TRBV20-1 to TRBJ2-5; D is perhaps TRBD2 (5 bases). This CDR3 has 13 residues. CDR1 is DFQATT, CDR2 SNEGSKA, per germline (reference sequence). The ends were cut back, 5 bases at V and 4 bases at J, with 14 bases in the middle. CDR3 in amino acids: CSACVVEGETQYF. CDR3 bases: TGCAGTGCTTGTGTGGTCGAGGGAGAGACCCAGTACTTC.